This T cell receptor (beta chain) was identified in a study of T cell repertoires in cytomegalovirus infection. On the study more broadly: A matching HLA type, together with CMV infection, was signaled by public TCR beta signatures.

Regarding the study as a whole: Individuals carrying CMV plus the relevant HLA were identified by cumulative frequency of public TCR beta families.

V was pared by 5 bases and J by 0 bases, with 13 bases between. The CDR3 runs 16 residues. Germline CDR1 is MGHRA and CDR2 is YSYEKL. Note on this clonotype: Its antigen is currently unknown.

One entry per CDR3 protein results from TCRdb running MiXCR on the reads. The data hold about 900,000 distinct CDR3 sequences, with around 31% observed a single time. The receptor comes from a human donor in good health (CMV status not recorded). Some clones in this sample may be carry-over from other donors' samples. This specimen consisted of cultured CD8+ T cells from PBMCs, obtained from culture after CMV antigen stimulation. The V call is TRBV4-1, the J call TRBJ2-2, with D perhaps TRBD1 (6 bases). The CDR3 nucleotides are TGCGCCAGCAGCTCCCGGACAGTCTCGAACACCGGGGAGCTGTTTTTT. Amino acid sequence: CASSSRTVSNTGELFF.